The T cell receptor (beta chain) described here comes from a study of T cells in Graves' hyperthyroidism and ophthalmopathy. The hyperthyroidism was newly diagnosed and had lasted under 2 months; the patients were aged 18 to 65. The PBMCs were sourced from fresh peripheral blood (about 10 ml). CDR1 and CDR2 (germline): MNHNS, SASEGT. CDR3 length: 16 residues. Deletions cut 4 bases from V and 0 bases from J, with 13 bases between. TCR beta CDR3 region amplification was performed from RNA transcripts. HTBI primers were the set used in a first-round RT-PCR of the TCR CDR3. TCRdb used MiXCR to reprocess the multiplex PCR reads, holding one entry per CDR3 protein. The data contain around 300,000 distinct CDR3 sequences, roughly 15% of them seen just once; the ten biggest clones take up 30%.

The sample taken for sequencing was blood. This receptor was obtained from a woman aged 45-65 years with Graves' hyperthyroidism that later progressed to Graves' ophthalmopathy. This chain joins TRBV6-1 and TRBJ1-3, with D hard to call. The CDR3: CASSGGHTFSGNTIYF. DNA for the CDR3: TGTGCCAGCAGTGGGGGTCACACGTTCTCTGGAAACACCATATATTTT.